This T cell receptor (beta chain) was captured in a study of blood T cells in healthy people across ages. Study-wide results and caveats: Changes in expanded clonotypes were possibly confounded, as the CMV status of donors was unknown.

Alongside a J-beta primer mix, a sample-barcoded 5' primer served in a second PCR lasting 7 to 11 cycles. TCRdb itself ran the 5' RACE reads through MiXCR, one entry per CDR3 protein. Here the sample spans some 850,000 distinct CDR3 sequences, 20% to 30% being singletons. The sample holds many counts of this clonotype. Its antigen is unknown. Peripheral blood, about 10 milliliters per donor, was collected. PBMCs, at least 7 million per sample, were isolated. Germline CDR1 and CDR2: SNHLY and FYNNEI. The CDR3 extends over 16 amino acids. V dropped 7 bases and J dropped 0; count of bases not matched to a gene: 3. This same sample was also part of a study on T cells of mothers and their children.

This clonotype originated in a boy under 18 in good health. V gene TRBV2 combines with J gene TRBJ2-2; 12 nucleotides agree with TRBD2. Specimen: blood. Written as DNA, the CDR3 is TGTGCCAGCAAGCCTAGCGGGGGGGCGAACACCGGGGAGCTGTTTTTT. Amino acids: CASKPSGGANTGELFF.